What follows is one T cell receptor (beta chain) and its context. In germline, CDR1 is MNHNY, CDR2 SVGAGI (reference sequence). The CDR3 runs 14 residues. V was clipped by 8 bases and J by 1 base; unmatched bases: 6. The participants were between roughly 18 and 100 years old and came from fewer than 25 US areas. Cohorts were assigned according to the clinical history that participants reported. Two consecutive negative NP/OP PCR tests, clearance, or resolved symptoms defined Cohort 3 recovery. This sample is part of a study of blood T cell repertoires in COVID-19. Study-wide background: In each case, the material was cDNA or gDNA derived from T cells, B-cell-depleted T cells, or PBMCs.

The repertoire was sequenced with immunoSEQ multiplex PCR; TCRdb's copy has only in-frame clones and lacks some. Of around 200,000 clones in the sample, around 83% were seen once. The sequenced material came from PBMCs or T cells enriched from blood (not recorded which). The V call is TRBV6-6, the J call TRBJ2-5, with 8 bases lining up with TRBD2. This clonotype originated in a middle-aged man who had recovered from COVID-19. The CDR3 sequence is CASSSGGGQETQYF. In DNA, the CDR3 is TGTGCCAGCTCCTCGGGGGGGGGCCAAGAGACCCAGTACTTC.